The 28 T cell receptor beta chains presented below share a single source sample, sequenced in a study of T cell repertoires and HLA-DP antigens (dated by TCRdb to the late 2010s). Preparation of the library involved the immunoSEQ multiplex PCR assay. TCRdb re-hosts the immuneACCESS table, in-frame sequences only. Its copies lack some clones; in the studies checked, an unresolved V gene accounts for under half of them, and the cause for the rest is not known. The sample profile shows roughly 110,000 clones; roughly 92% of them were found once. Roughly 0.3% of the sample goes to the ten largest clones. Antigens of these TCRs are unknown. The sample comprised CD4+ T cells from PBMCs. These TCRs come from a woman between 18 and 29 years old in good health and CMV-seronegative.

This clone was detected only once. The CDR3 loop is CASSLGRAGANVLTF. DNA of the CDR3: TGTGCCAGCAGCTTAGGTAGGGCTGGGGCCAACGTCCTGACTTTC. The genes are TRBV11-2 and TRBJ2-6; no definite D call. The V end lost 1 base, the J end lost 2 bases, and 6 bases lay between the germline ends. Germline V gene data show CDR1 as SGHAT and CDR2 as FQNNGV. CDR3 size: 15 residues.

V and J are TRBV2 and TRBJ2-3; D is unclear. From germline, CDR1 is SNHLY and CDR2 FYNNEI. V was clipped by 5 bases and J by 3 bases, with 12 bases between them. The CDR3 is made up of 14 amino acids. In nucleotides, the CDR3 is TGTGCCAGCAGTACCTCAAGGCTAACAGATACGCAGTATTTT. This codes for CASSTSRLTDTQYF. The entire variable domain, with the rest obtained from reference TRBV2 and TRBJ2-3, is as follows: EPEVTQTPSHQVTQMGQEVILRCVPISNHLYFYWYRQILGQKVEFLVSFYNNEISEKSEIFDDQFSVERPDGSNFTLKIRSTKLEDSAMYFCASSTSRLTDTQYFGPGTRLTVL.

This sequence joins TRBV7-9 and TRBJ2-2, with a weak D call TRBD2 (5 bases). The germline V gene has CDR1 SEHNR and CDR2 FQNEAQ (reference sequence). Trimming left V 2 bases short and J 5 bases short, with 24 bases between. The CDR3 extends over 19 amino acids. Here the CDR3 reads CASSLFKFVSRGSTGELFF. CDR3 coding DNA: TGTGCCAGCAGCTTATTTAAGTTCGTGAGCCGGGGTAGTACCGGGGAGCTGTTTTTT.

This CDR3 reads CASSGALNTEAFF. CDR3 sequence (DNA): TGTGCCAGCAGTGGAGCGCTGAACACTGAAGCTTTCTTT. This chain uses TRBV28 with TRBJ1-1; D call uncertain. Looked up from germline, CDR1 is MDHEN and CDR2 is SYDVKM. Trimming left V 5 bases short and J 0 bases short, with 7 bases between. This CDR3 comprises 13 residues.

The chain combines TRBV18 with TRBJ2-2, with 11 bases identical to TRBD2. Trimming at V came to 1 base and at J to 2 bases, leaving 6 bases not matched to a gene. CDR1 is KGHSH and CDR2 is LQKENI in the germline V gene. The CDR3 is 18 residues long. The CDR3 protein is CASSPLVLAGANTGELFF. CDR3 DNA: TGTGCCAGCTCACCACTTGTACTAGCGGGGGCTAACACCGGGGAGCTGTTTTTT.

The chain links TRBV18 to TRBJ2-1; D unresolved. CDR1 is KGHSH and CDR2 is LQKENI in the germline V gene. Deletions cut 3 bases from V and 3 bases from J, with 12 bases between. The CDR3 loop spans 15 amino acids. CDR3 loop: CASSPLIGYYNEQFF. CDR3 DNA sequence: TGTGCCAGCTCACCCCTGATTGGCTACTACAATGAGCAGTTCTTC.

This clone was counted once. The chain joins TRBV27 to TRBJ1-2; TRBD1 matches at 9 bases. V was pared by 6 bases and J by 7 bases, with 6 bases of the junction left unmatched. The CDR3 sequence is 13 residues long. Germline loops: CDR1 MNHEY, CDR2 SMNVEV (reference sequence). CDR3: CASSRTGGSGYTF. The DNA of the CDR3 is TGTGCCAGCAGCCGTACAGGGGGCTCTGGCTACACCTTC.

The chain joins TRBV28 to TRBJ2-7, with unresolved D. The CDR3 loop spans 10 amino acids. The ends were cut back, 3 bases at V and 5 bases at J, with 2 bases in the middle. The germline V gene has CDR1 MDHEN and CDR2 SYDVKM. The CDR3 region has the DNA TGTGCCAGCAGTTTTAACGAGCAGTACTTC. Its protein product is CASSFNEQYF.

The chain combines TRBV5-4 with TRBJ2-7; perhaps TRBD2 as D (6 bases). With 3 bases removed from V and 2 bases from J, the gap between germline ends came to 15 bases. CDR1 is SGHNT, CDR2 YYREEE, per germline (reference sequence). This CDR3 has 15 amino acids. CDR3 nucleotides: TGTGCCAGCAGCTCGCCCGGGACTTCCACCTACGAGCAGTACTTC. As protein: CASSSPGTSTYEQYF.

The CDR3 is CASSSLSTPLHF. The CDR3 region has the DNA TGTGCCAGCAGTTCGCTTTCGACACCCCTCCACTTT. The chain has TRBV28 and TRBJ1-6; D is unclear. Germline CDR1 is MDHEN and CDR2 is SYDVKM. Trimming took off 4 bases at V and 11 bases at J, with 9 bases between the two ends. CDR3 length: 12 residues. The whole variable domain, remainder taken from reference TRBV28 and TRBJ1-6, is DVKVTQSSRYLVKRTGEKVFLECVQDMDHENMFWYRQDPGLGLRLIYFSYDVKMKEKGDIPEGYSVSREKKERFSLILESASTNQTSMYLCASSSLSTPLHFGNGTRLTVT.

The chain joins TRBV7-3 to TRBJ1-5, with D perhaps matching TRBD1 (5 bases). Germline assignment: CDR1 SGHTA and CDR2 FQGTGA. V was pared by 4 bases and J by 6 bases, with 10 bases between. The CDR3 is made up of 13 amino acids. The CDR3 spells CASSSTGGQPQHF. The CDR3 nucleotides are TGTGCCAGCAGCTCTACAGGAGGTCAGCCCCAGCATTTT.

The genes are TRBV11-3 and TRBJ2-3; D is unclear. V lost 2 bases and J lost 0, with 15 bases in between. This CDR3 is 17 amino acids long. Looked up from germline, CDR1 is SGHNT and CDR2 is YENEEA. The CDR3 reads CASSLSGSNPSTDTQYF. The DNA for the CDR3 is TGTGCCAGCAGCTTATCCGGGTCCAATCCTAGCACAGATACGCAGTATTTT.

This clone was seen more than once but under ten times. The genes are TRBV10-3 and TRBJ1-5, with D perhaps TRBD1 (5 bases). The germline CDR1 and CDR2 sequences are ENHRY and SYGVKD. Trimming took off 6 bases at V and 4 bases at J, with 13 bases between the two ends. The CDR3 extends over 14 amino acids. The CDR3 protein is CAISRDSPNQPQHF. The CDR3 DNA reads as TGTGCCATCAGCCGAGACAGTCCGAATCAGCCCCAGCATTTT.

V and J are TRBV28 and TRBJ1-3, with 7 bases fitting TRBD1. The CDR3 sequence is 14 residues long. Germline CDR1 and CDR2: MDHEN and SYDVKM. The V and J ends lost 6 bases and 1 base, in that order; junction bases with no gene match: 3. CDR3 in DNA: TGTGCCAGCAGGTCGACAGGGTCTGGAAACACCATATATTTT. Protein: CASRSTGSGNTIYF.

The CDR3 sequence: CASSMKTGHAYYGYTF. The DNA of the CDR3 is TGTGCCAGTAGTATGAAGACAGGGCATGCATACTATGGCTACACCTTC. The chain has TRBV19 and TRBJ1-2; 7 nucleotides match TRBD1. The J segment lost 3 bases and the V segment lost 3 bases, leaving 10 bases of the junction unmatched. Germline V gene data show CDR1 as LNHDA and CDR2 as SQIVND (reference sequence). The CDR3 loop spans 16 amino acids.

The chain links TRBV28 to TRBJ2-2; a weak D match, TRBD1 (6 bases). The germline V and J ends were trimmed by 4 bases and 0 bases, with 12 bases remaining between them. This CDR3 contains 16 residues. CDR1 is MDHEN and CDR2 is SYDVKM in the germline V gene. The CDR3 sequence: CASSSPGTTNTGELFF. The CDR3 bases are TGTGCCAGCAGTTCCCCCGGGACAACGAACACCGGGGAGCTGTTTTTT.

The rearrangement links TRBV25-1 to TRBJ2-1; maybe TRBD2 (6 bases). V was shortened by 2 bases and J by 1 base, with 12 bases between the two germline ends. Germline CDR1 is MGHDK and CDR2 is SYGVNS. CDR3 length equals 16 residues. Written as DNA, the CDR3 is TGTGCCAGCAGTGAAGTCGGGAGCGGGTCCTACAATGAGCAGTTCTTC. Amino acid sequence: CASSEVGSGSYNEQFF.

The gene calls are TRBV28 and TRBJ2-7, with 8 bases fitting TRBD2. V was clipped by 4 bases and J by 8 bases; unmatched bases: 10. Germline V gene lookup returns CDR1 MDHEN and CDR2 SYDVKM. CDR3 length: 14 residues. As DNA, the CDR3 is TGTGCCAGCAGTTCGGGAGGGCCCGGCGTGCAGCAGTACTTC. Encoded protein: CASSSGGPGVQQYF.

The chain combines TRBV6-6 with TRBJ1-6, with D possibly matching TRBD1 (6 bases). Germline values: CDR1 MNHNY, CDR2 SVGAGI (reference sequence). This CDR3 spans 14 amino acids. Between the trimmed V and J ends, which lost 3 bases and 6 bases, there was a span of 9 bases. The CDR3 is CASSYTDSNSPLHF. In DNA form, the CDR3 reads TGTGCCAGCAGTTATACGGACAGTAATTCACCCCTCCACTTT.

The V call is TRBV5-5, the J call TRBJ2-7, with 7 bases matching TRBD1. CDR3 length: 16 residues. J was trimmed by 2 bases and V by 3 bases; bases with no gene match: 11. Germline V gives CDR1 SGHKS, CDR2 YYEKEE (reference sequence). Written as DNA, the CDR3 is TGTGCCAGCAGCTCCCCGGGACAGCCCCTTCCCTACGAGCAGTACTTC. Translating gives CASSSPGQPLPYEQYF.

V usage is TRBV20-1 and J usage is TRBJ2-7; D uncertain. V lost 6 bases, J lost 9 bases, and 15 bases lay in between. Germline CDR1 DFQATT, CDR2 SNEGSKA (reference sequence). The CDR3 runs to 11 residues. Here the CDR3 DNA reads TGCAGTGCCAACTTATATTTGAGGCAGTACTTC. It translates to CSANLYLRQYF.

This rearrangement joins TRBV4-1 to TRBJ1-1; D is uncertain. The CDR3 contains 15 residues. The germline V gene has CDR1 MGHRA and CDR2 YSYEKL. Trimming took off 2 bases at V and 1 base at J, with 11 bases between the two ends. CDR3 bases: TGCGCCAGCAGCCAAATTACCTCGAGGAACACTGAAGCTTTCTTT. It is translated as CASSQITSRNTEAFF.

This chain uses TRBV6-6 with TRBJ1-6, with a possible D match to TRBD1 (5 bases). This CDR3 comprises 14 residues. The germline gives CDR1 MNHNY, CDR2 SVGAGI (reference sequence). Trimming took off 6 bases at V and 13 bases at J, with 19 bases between the two ends. The CDR3 nucleotides read TGTGCCAGCAGGCAGGGAGGGGATTGGGTCCCCCTCCACTTT. It yields the protein CASRQGGDWVPLHF.

A single count supports this clone. The genes are TRBV6-6 and TRBJ1-1; TRBD1 matches at 7 bases. V lost 2 bases to trimming and J lost 3 bases; unmatched junction nucleotides: 6. The CDR3 is made up of 15 amino acids. The germline CDR1 and CDR2 sequences are MNHNY and SVGAGI (reference sequence). The CDR3 DNA sequence: TGTGCCAGCAGTTACGACAGGGATGGGTACACTGAAGCTTTCTTT. It yields the protein CASSYDRDGYTEAFF.

The chain employs TRBV18 and TRBJ2-7; no clear D gene. The germline V gene encodes CDR1 KGHSH and CDR2 LQKENI. V gave up 3 bases and J gave up 3 bases, with 9 bases separating them. This CDR3 contains 13 residues. The CDR3 nucleotides are TGTGCCAGCTCACCCCTATCTCACTACGAGCAGTACTTC. As protein: CASSPLSHYEQYF.

In its sample, this clone was seen a few times. The chain carries TRBV5-4 and TRBJ2-5; maybe TRBD1 (6 bases). Trimming took 4 bases from V and 1 from J, leaving 14 bases between them. The CDR3 is made up of 15 amino acids. CDR1 and CDR2 (germline): SGHNT, YYREEE (reference sequence). DNA of the CDR3: TGTGCCAGCAGCCGCTCGGACAGCCGCCAAGAGACCCAGTACTTC. Residues: CASSRSDSRQETQYF.

On this clone: One end of the junction varies from germline; a read error may be responsible. This chain connects TRBV7-7 to TRBJ2-3; D may match TRBD1 or TRBD2 (5 bases each). Germline values: CDR1 SSHAT, CDR2 FNYEAQ (reference sequence). The CDR3 runs 13 residues. The CDR3 here is CASSPGRSDTQYF. Written as DNA, the CDR3 is TGTGCTAGCAGCCCAGGGAGATCAGATACGCAGTATTTT.

The chain uses TRBV6-5 and TRBJ1-2; no clear D. The germline V gene has CDR1 MNHEY and CDR2 SVGAGI. Trimming left V 2 bases short and J 6 bases short, with 7 bases between. The CDR3 is 12 residues long. The chain's CDR3 is CASSYGPDGYTF. In nucleotides, the CDR3 is TGTGCCAGCAGTTACGGCCCGGATGGCTACACCTTC.